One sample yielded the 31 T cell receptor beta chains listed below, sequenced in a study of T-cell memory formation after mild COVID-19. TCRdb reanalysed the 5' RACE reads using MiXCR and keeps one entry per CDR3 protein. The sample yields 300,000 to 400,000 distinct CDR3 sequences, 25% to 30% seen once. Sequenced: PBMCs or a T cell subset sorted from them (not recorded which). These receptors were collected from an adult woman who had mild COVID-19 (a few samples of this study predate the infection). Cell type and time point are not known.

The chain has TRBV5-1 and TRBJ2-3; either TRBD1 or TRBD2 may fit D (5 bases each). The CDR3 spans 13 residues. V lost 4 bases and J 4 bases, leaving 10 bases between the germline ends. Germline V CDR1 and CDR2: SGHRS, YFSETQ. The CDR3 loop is CASSAGTSDTQYF. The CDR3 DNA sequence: TGCGCCAGCAGCGCCGGGACCTCAGATACGCAGTATTTT.

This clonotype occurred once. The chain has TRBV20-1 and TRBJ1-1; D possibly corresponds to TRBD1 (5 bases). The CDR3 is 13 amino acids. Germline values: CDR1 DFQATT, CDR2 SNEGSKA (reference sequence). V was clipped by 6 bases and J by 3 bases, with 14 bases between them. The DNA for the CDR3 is TGCAGTGCCGAATCGGGGGGGGACACTGAAGCTTTCTTT. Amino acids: CSAESGGDTEAFF.

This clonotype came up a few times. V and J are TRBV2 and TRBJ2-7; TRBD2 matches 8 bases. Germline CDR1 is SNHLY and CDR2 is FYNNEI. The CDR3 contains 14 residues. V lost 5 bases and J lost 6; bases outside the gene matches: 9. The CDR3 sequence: CASSTGGGLSEQYF. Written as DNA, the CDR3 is TGTGCCAGCAGTACGGGGGGGGGCCTATCCGAGCAGTACTTC.

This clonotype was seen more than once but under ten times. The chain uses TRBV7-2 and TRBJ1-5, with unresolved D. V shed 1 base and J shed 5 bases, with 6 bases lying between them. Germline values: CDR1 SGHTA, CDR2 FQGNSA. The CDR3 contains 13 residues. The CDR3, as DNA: TGTGCCAGCAGCTTAGTGGGGTATCAGCCCCAGCATTTT. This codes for CASSLVGYQPQHF. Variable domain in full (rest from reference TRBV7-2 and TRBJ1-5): GAGVSQSPSNKVTEKGKDVELRCDPISGHTALYWYRQSLGQGLEFLIYFQGNSAPDKSGLPSDRFSAERTGGSVSTLTIQRTQQEDSAVYLCASSLVGYQPQHFGDGTRLSIL.

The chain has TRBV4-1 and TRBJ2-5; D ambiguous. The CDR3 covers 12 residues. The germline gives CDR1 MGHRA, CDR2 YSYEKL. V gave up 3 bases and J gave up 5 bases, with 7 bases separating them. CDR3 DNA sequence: TGCGCCAGCAGCCACGTGGGGGAGACCCAGTACTTC. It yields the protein CASSHVGETQYF.

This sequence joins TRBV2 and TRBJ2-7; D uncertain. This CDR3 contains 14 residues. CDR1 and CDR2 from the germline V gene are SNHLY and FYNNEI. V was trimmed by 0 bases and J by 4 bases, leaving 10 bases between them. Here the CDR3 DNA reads TGTGCCAGCAGTGAAGCGGACCCAGGTTACGAGCAGTACTTC. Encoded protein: CASSEADPGYEQYF.

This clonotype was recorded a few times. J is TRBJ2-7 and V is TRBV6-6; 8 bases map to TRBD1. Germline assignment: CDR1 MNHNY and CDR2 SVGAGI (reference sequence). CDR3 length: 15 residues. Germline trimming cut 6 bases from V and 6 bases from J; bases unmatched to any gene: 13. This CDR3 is CASSSAVSTGAEQYF. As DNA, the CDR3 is TGTGCCAGCAGCTCCGCTGTTTCGACAGGGGCCGAGCAGTACTTC.

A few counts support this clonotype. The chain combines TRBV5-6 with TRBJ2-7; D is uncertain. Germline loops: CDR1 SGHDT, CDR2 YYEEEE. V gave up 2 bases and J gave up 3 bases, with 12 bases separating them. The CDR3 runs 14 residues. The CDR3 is CASSLEQSHYEQYF. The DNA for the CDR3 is TGTGCCAGCAGCTTAGAACAAAGCCACTACGAGCAGTACTTC.

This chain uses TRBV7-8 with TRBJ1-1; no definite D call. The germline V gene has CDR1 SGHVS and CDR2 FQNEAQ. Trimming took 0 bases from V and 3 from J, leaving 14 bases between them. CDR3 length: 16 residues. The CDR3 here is CASSLASGRTYTEAFF. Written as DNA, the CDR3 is TGTGCCAGCAGCTTAGCGAGTGGCAGAACCTACACTGAAGCTTTCTTT.

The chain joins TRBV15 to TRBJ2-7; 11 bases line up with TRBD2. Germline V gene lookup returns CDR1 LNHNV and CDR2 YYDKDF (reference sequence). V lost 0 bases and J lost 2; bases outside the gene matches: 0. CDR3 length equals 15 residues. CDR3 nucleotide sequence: TGTGCCACCAGCAGAGAACTAGCGGGGGCCTACGAGCAGTACTTC. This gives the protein CATSRELAGAYEQYF.

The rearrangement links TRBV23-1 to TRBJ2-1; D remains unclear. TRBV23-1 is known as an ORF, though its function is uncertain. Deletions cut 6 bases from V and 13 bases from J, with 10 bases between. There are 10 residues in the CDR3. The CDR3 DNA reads TGCGCCAGCAGCCAGAAGTCACAGTTCTTC. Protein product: CASSQKSQFF.

CDR3 protein: CASSQYLGRPTYEQYF. The CDR3 coding sequence is TGTGCCAGCAGCCAATATTTGGGGAGACCGACCTACGAGCAGTACTTC. The gene calls are TRBV4-2 and TRBJ2-7; maybe TRBD2 (5 bases). The V gene's germline CDR1 is LGHNA and CDR2 YNFKEQ. This CDR3 is built from 16 residues. The V end lost 2 bases, the J end lost 2 bases, and 16 bases lay between the germline ends.

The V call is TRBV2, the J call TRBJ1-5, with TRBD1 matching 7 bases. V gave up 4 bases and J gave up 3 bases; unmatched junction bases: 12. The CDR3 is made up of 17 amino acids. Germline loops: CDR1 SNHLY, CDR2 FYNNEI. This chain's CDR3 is CASSVRQGEGVNQPQHF. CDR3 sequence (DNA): TGTGCCAGCAGTGTCCGACAGGGCGAAGGTGTCAATCAGCCCCAGCATTTT.

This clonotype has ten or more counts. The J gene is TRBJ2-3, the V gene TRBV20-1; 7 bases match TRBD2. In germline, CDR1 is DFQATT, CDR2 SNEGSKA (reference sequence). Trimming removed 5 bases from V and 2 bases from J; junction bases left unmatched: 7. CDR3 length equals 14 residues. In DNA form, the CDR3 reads TGCAGTGCTGATACTAGCGATAACACAGATACGCAGTATTTT. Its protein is CSADTSDNTDTQYF.

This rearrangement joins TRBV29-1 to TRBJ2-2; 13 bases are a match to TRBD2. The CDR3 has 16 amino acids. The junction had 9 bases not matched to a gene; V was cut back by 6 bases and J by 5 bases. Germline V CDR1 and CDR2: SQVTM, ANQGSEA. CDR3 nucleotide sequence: TGCAGCGTCCTACTAGCGGGGGGGCCTCGGACCGGGGAGCTGTTTTTT. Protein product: CSVLLAGGPRTGELFF.

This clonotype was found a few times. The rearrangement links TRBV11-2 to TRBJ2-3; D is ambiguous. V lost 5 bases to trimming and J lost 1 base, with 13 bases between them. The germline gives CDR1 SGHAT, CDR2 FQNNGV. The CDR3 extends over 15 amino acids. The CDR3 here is CASSPPGYGTDTQYF. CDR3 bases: TGTGCCAGCAGCCCACCGGGCTATGGCACAGATACGCAGTATTTT. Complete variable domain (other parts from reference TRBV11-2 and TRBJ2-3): EAGVAQSPRYKIIEKRQSVAFWCNPISGHATLYWYQQILGQGPKLLIQFQNNGVVDDSQLPKDRFSAERLKGVDSTLKIQPAKLEDSAVYLCASSPPGYGTDTQYFGPGTRLTVL.

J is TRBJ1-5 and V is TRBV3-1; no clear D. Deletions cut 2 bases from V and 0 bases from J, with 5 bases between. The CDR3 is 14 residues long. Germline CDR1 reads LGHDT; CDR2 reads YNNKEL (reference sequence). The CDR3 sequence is CASSQSLSNQPQHF. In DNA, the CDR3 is TGTGCCAGCAGCCAAAGCCTTAGCAATCAGCCCCAGCATTTT.

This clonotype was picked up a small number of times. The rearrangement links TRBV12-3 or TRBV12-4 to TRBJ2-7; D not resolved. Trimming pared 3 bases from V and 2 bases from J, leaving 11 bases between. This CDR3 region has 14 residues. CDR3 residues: CASSFPRFPYEQYF. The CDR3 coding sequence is TGTGCCAGCAGTTTTCCTCGGTTCCCCTACGAGCAGTACTTC.

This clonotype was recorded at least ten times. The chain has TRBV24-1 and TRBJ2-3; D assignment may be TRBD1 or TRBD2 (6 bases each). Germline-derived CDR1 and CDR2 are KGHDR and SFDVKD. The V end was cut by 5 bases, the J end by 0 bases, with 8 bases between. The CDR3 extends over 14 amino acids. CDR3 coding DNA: TGTGCCACCAGTGGGAGGGGGAGCACAGATACGCAGTATTTT. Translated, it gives CATSGRGSTDTQYF.

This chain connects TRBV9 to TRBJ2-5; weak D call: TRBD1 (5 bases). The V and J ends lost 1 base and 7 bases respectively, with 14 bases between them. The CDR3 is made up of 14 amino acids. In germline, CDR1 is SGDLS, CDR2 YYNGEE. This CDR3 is CASSVLQEGVTQYF. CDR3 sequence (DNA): TGTGCCAGCAGCGTACTACAGGAAGGAGTGACCCAGTACTTC. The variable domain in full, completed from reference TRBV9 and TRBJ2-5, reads DSGVTQTPKHLITATGQRVTLRCSPRSGDLSVYWYQQSLDQGLQFLIQYYNGEERAKGNILERFSAQQFPDLHSELNLSSLELGDSALYFCASSVLQEGVTQYFGPGTRLLVL.

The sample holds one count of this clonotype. Here the CDR3 DNA reads TGTGCCAGCAGCTTAGAAGTAATCCGGGACTATGGCTACACCTTC. Translated, it gives CASSLEVIRDYGYTF. V gene TRBV7-9 combines with J gene TRBJ1-2; D not resolved. Germline lookup yields CDR1 SEHNR and CDR2 FQNEAQ (reference sequence). The V end lost 1 base, the J end lost 3 bases, and 12 bases lay between the germline ends. The CDR3 is made up of 15 amino acids. Together with reference TRBV7-9 and TRBJ1-2, the CDR3 gives the full variable domain: DTGVSQNPRHKITKRGQNVTFRCDPISEHNRLYWYRQTLGQGPEFLTYFQNEAQLEKSRLLSDRFSAERPKGSFSTLEIQRTEQGDSAMYLCASSLEVIRDYGYTFGSGTRLTVV.

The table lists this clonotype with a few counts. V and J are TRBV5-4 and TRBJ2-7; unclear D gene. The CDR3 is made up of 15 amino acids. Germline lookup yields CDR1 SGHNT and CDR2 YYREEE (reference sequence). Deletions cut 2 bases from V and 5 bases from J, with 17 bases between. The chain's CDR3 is CASSFAGPLGDEQYF. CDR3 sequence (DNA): TGTGCCAGCAGCTTCGCCGGGCCCCTCGGCGACGAGCAGTACTTC.

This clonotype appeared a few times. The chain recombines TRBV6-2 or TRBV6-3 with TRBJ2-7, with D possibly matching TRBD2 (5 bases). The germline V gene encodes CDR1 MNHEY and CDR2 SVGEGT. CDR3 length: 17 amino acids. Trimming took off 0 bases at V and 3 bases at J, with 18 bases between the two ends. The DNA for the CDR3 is TGTGCCAGCAGTTACTCCAGTAGACTATTAGATTTCTACGAGCAGTACTTC. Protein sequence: CASSYSSRLLDFYEQYF.

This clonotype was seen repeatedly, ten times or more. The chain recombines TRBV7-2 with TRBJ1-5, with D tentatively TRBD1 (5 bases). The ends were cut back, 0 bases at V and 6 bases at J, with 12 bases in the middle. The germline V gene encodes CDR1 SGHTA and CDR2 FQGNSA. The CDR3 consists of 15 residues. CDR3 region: CASSLARDDGQPQHF. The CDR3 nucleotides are TGTGCCAGCAGCTTAGCCAGGGACGACGGTCAGCCCCAGCATTTT.

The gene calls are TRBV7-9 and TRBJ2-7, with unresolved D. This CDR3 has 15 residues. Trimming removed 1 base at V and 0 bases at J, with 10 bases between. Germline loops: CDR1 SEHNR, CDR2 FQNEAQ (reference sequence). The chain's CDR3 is CASSLGVSGSYEQYF. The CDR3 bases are TGTGCCAGCAGCTTAGGGGTCAGTGGCTCCTACGAGCAGTACTTC.

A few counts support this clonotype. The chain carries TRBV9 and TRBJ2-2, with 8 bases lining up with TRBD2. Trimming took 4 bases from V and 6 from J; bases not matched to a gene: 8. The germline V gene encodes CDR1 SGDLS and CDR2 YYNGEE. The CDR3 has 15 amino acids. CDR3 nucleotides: TGTGCCAGCAGCCCAGGGACTAGTAGCTCCGGGGAGCTGTTTTTT. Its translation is CASSPGTSSSGELFF.

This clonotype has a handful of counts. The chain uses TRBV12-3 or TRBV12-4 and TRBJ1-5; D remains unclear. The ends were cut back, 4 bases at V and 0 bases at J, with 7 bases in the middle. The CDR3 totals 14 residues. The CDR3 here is CASSSSSSNQPQHF. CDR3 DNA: TGTGCCAGCAGTTCTAGCAGTAGCAATCAGCCCCAGCATTTT.

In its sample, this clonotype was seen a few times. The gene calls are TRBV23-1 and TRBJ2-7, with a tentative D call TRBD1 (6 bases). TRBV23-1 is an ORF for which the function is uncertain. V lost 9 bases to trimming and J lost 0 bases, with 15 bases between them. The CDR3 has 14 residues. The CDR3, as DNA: TGCGCCAGAATAGTTGGGGACAACTCCTACGAGCAGTACTTC. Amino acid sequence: CARIVGDNSYEQYF.

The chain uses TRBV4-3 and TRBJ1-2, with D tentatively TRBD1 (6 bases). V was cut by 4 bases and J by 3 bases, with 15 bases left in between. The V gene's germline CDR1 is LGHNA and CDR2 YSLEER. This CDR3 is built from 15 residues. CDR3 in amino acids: CASSRTRTDHYGYTF. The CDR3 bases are TGCGCCAGCAGCCGGACCAGGACAGACCACTATGGCTACACCTTC.

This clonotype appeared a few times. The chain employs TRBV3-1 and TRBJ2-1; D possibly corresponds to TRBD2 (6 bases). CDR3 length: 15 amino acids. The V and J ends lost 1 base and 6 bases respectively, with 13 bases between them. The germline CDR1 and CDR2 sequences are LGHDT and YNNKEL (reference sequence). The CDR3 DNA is TGTGCCAGCAGCCAAGTCCAAACCGGGGGCAATGAGCAGTTCTTC. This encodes CASSQVQTGGNEQFF.

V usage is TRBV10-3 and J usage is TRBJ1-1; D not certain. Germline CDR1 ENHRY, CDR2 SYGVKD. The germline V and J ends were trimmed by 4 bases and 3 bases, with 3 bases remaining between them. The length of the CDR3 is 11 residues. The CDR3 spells CAISADTEAFF. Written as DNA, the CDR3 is TGTGCCATCAGTGCGGACACTGAAGCTTTCTTT.